This TCR beta chain came from a study of blood T cells in healthy people across ages. This clonotype was seen a handful of times. PCR was performed a second time for roughly 7 to 12 cycles using a sample-barcoded 5' primer and a J-beta primer mix. Per-sample output comprised a minimum of 2.5 million paired-end reads containing CDR3. TCRdb redid the calling of the 5' RACE reads with MiXCR, one entry per CDR3 protein. The sample includes some 1.8 million distinct CDR3 sequences, 39% of them seen just once. Sequenced: blood. The clonotype comes from a human donor in good health.

CDR3 region: CSVYRTGVMNTEAFF. The CDR3 bases are TGCAGCGTTTATCGGACAGGGGTTATGAACACTGAAGCTTTCTTT. The rearrangement uses TRBV29-1 and TRBJ1-1; 9 bases align to TRBD1. Per germline, CDR1 SQVTM and CDR2 ANQGSEA. The CDR3 loop spans 15 amino acids. With V trimmed by 5 bases and J by 0 bases, 7 bases remained unmatched.